This is a list of T cell receptor beta chains from one sample in a study of T-cell reconstitution after alpha-beta-depleted transplantation in children. TCRdb re-analysed the PCR reads in MiXCR, keeping a single row per CDR3 protein. This table holds 360,000 or so distinct CDR3 sequences, about 20% found once. The sample here was PBMCs from the stem cell graft donor, taken from the stem cell graft. These receptors were collected from a human donor who donated a stem cell graft to a child with acute myeloid leukemia. Each CDR3 is given with its conserved first and last residue. A D gene is named only where the DNA matches it firmly. Rows give clone size only sometimes, using once, few, many, or a class for an expanded clone.

CDR3nt: TGTGCCAGCAGTTACTCCCAAACCTACGAGCAGTACTTC; CDR3aa: CASSYSQTYEQYF; len: 13; d_gene: NA; abundance: few; v_gene: TRBV6-6; j_gene: TRBJ2-7
CDR3nt: TGCGCCAGCTCCCTGGCGCCTAGCGGGAGTCTCTACGAGCAGTACTTC; CDR3aa: CASSLAPSGSLYEQYF; len: 16; d_gene: TRBD2; abundance: few; v_gene: TRBV5-1; j_gene: TRBJ2-7
CDR3nt: TGTGCCAGCAGCGTAGATCTGCCTAGCGGGTCCTCCTACAATGAGCAGTTCTTC; CDR3aa: CASSVDLPSGSSYNEQFF; len: 18; d_gene: TRBD2; abundance: NA; v_gene: TRBV9; j_gene: TRBJ2-1
CDR3nt: TGTGCCAGCAGCTTATTAAGGGACAGGGGCCCCTACGAGCAGTACTTC; CDR3aa: CASSLLRDRGPYEQYF; len: 16; d_gene: TRBD1; abundance: NA; v_gene: TRBV11-2; j_gene: TRBJ2-7
CDR3nt: TGTGCCAGCAGGATCCATAATTCACCCCTCCACTTT; CDR3aa: CASRIHNSPLHF; len: 12; d_gene: NA; abundance: NA; v_gene: TRBV12-3/TRBV12-4; j_gene: TRBJ1-6
CDR3nt: TGCAGTGCCCTAGCTAGCTCCTACAATGAGCAGTTCTTC; CDR3aa: CSALASSYNEQFF; len: 13; d_gene: NA; abundance: NA; v_gene: TRBV20-1; j_gene: TRBJ2-1
CDR3nt: TGTGCCAGCAGCCAAGCCCGGACAGGGGGCAATGAGCAGTTCTTC; CDR3aa: CASSQARTGGNEQFF; len: 15; d_gene: TRBD1; abundance: NA; v_gene: TRBV4-2; j_gene: TRBJ2-1
CDR3nt: TGTGCCAGCAGCGTAGCTAGCGGGCTCAATGAGCAGTTCTTC; CDR3aa: CASSVASGLNEQFF; len: 14; d_gene: TRBD2; abundance: NA; v_gene: TRBV9; j_gene: TRBJ2-1
CDR3nt: TGTGCCAGCAGTGCCGCACAGGGGAATGAGCAGTTCTTC; CDR3aa: CASSAAQGNEQFF; len: 13; d_gene: TRBD1; abundance: many; v_gene: TRBV12-3/TRBV12-4; j_gene: TRBJ2-1
CDR3nt: TGCAGTGCCCTCTACTCTGGGGCCAACGTCCTGACTTTC; CDR3aa: CSALYSGANVLTF; len: 13; d_gene: NA; abundance: NA; v_gene: TRBV20-1; j_gene: TRBJ2-6
CDR3nt: TGTGCCAGCAGCTCTGCCGCCTCCTACGAGCAGTACTTC; CDR3aa: CASSSAASYEQYF; len: 13; d_gene: NA; abundance: NA; v_gene: TRBV7-8; j_gene: TRBJ2-7
CDR3nt: TGCAGTGCTAGAGTTCCCGGGACAGGGGGCTACGAGCAGTACTTC; CDR3aa: CSARVPGTGGYEQYF; len: 15; d_gene: TRBD1; abundance: few; v_gene: TRBV20-1; j_gene: TRBJ2-7
CDR3nt: TGTGCCAGCAGTGATCAGGCCACTGAAGCTTTCTTT; CDR3aa: CASSDQATEAFF; len: 12; d_gene: NA; abundance: NA; v_gene: TRBV6-1; j_gene: TRBJ1-1
CDR3nt: TGTGCCATCGGGTCTCAAGAGACCCAGTACTTC; CDR3aa: CAIGSQETQYF; len: 11; d_gene: NA; abundance: NA; v_gene: TRBV10-3; j_gene: TRBJ2-5
CDR3nt: TGTGCCAGCTCGCGCCGGGACGGTCTCAATGAGCAGTTCTTC; CDR3aa: CASSRRDGLNEQFF; len: 14; d_gene: NA; abundance: few; v_gene: TRBV18; j_gene: TRBJ2-1
CDR3nt: TGTGCCAGCAGTTACGATCGGCAGGGGTACGAGCAGTACTTC; CDR3aa: CASSYDRQGYEQYF; len: 14; d_gene: NA; abundance: few; v_gene: TRBV6-5; j_gene: TRBJ2-7
CDR3nt: TGTGCCAGCAGCTTAGGGCCGATACGCGGGAGGAGCTACGAGCAGTACTTC; CDR3aa: CASSLGPIRGRSYEQYF; len: 17; d_gene: TRBD2; abundance: NA; v_gene: TRBV11-1; j_gene: TRBJ2-7
CDR3nt: TGTGCCACCAGTGATCAGGACCCGAGCTCCTACAATGAGCAGTTCTTC; CDR3aa: CATSDQDPSSYNEQFF; len: 16; d_gene: NA; abundance: NA; v_gene: TRBV24-1; j_gene: TRBJ2-1
CDR3nt: TGTGCCAGCAGTTTAAGGTTCTTCTACGAGCAGTACTTC; CDR3aa: CASSLRFFYEQYF; len: 13; d_gene: NA; abundance: few; v_gene: TRBV12-3/TRBV12-4; j_gene: TRBJ2-7
CDR3nt: TGCAGTGCTCGCCCCGGGGGCAGGGCCAACACTGAAGCTTTCTTT; CDR3aa: CSARPGGRANTEAFF; len: 15; d_gene: NA; abundance: many; v_gene: TRBV20-1; j_gene: TRBJ1-1
CDR3nt: TGCAGTGCTAGCGACAGGAACTCCTACAATGAGCAGTTCTTC; CDR3aa: CSASDRNSYNEQFF; len: 14; d_gene: NA; abundance: NA; v_gene: TRBV20-1; j_gene: TRBJ2-1
CDR3nt: TGCGCCAGCAGCTTGTCGGGCAGGGGCCCTGAAGAGACCCAGTACTTC; CDR3aa: CASSLSGRGPEETQYF; len: 16; d_gene: NA; abundance: NA; v_gene: TRBV5-1; j_gene: TRBJ2-5
CDR3nt: TGCGCCAGCAGCCGAGGACAGGGGAGTCCCGGGGAGCTGTTTTTT; CDR3aa: CASSRGQGSPGELFF; len: 15; d_gene: TRBD1; abundance: many; v_gene: TRBV4-1; j_gene: TRBJ2-2
CDR3nt: TGCGCCAGCAGAGGACAGAGCTCCTACGAGCAGTACTTC; CDR3aa: CASRGQSSYEQYF; len: 13; d_gene: NA; abundance: many; v_gene: TRBV12-3/TRBV12-4; j_gene: TRBJ2-7
CDR3nt: TGTGCCAGCAGTGCGGGGGATTGGGGTGAAAAACTGTTTTTT; CDR3aa: CASSAGDWGEKLFF; len: 14; d_gene: NA; abundance: many; v_gene: TRBV28; j_gene: TRBJ1-4
CDR3nt: TGCAGTGCTAGTAAGAGGTCCGTCAATGAGCAGTTCTTC; CDR3aa: CSASKRSVNEQFF; len: 13; d_gene: NA; abundance: many; v_gene: TRBV20-1; j_gene: TRBJ2-1
CDR3nt: TGTGCCAGCAGCAAAGGAAGTAGTTACTACGAGCAGTACTTC; CDR3aa: CASSKGSSYYEQYF; len: 14; d_gene: NA; abundance: few; v_gene: TRBV21-1; j_gene: TRBJ2-7
CDR3nt: TGTGCCAGCAGCTTACGGCCAGCAACAGATACGCAGTATTTT; CDR3aa: CASSLRPATDTQYF; len: 14; d_gene: NA; abundance: few; v_gene: TRBV7-2; j_gene: TRBJ2-3
CDR3nt: TGTGCCATCAGTGAGTCCACGTGGCCGCGTTGGGGGGAAGCCTACAATGAGCAGTTCTTC; CDR3aa: CAISESTWPRWGEAYNEQFF; len: 20; d_gene: NA; abundance: NA; v_gene: TRBV10-3; j_gene: TRBJ2-1
CDR3nt: TGTGCCAGCAGTCGGACCGACACAGATACGCAGTATTTT; CDR3aa: CASSRTDTDTQYF; len: 13; d_gene: NA; abundance: NA; v_gene: TRBV27; j_gene: TRBJ2-3
CDR3nt: TGTGCCACCAGCAGAGATCTTACAGGGAACACTGAAGCTTTCTTT; CDR3aa: CATSRDLTGNTEAFF; len: 15; d_gene: NA; abundance: NA; v_gene: TRBV15; j_gene: TRBJ1-1
CDR3nt: TGTGCCAGCAGTTTTGACAGGGCTATCGCGAACACCGGGGAGCTGTTTTTT; CDR3aa: CASSFDRAIANTGELFF; len: 17; d_gene: TRBD1; abundance: NA; v_gene: TRBV27; j_gene: TRBJ2-2
CDR3nt: TGTGCCAGCAGCGTACGAGGGAGCGATGAGCAGTTCTTC; CDR3aa: CASSVRGSDEQFF; len: 13; d_gene: NA; abundance: many; v_gene: TRBV9; j_gene: TRBJ2-1
CDR3nt: TGTGCCACCAGCAGAGACAGAAACTACGAGCAGTACTTC; CDR3aa: CATSRDRNYEQYF; len: 13; d_gene: NA; abundance: many; v_gene: TRBV15; j_gene: TRBJ2-7
CDR3nt: TGTGCCAGCAGTATGGGTGGCCTTTATGGCTACACCTTC; CDR3aa: CASSMGGLYGYTF; len: 13; d_gene: NA; abundance: NA; v_gene: TRBV28; j_gene: TRBJ1-2
CDR3nt: TGTGCCAGCAGCTCAGGGACAGGGGGCTTGGAGACCCAGTACTTC; CDR3aa: CASSSGTGGLETQYF; len: 15; d_gene: TRBD1; abundance: NA; v_gene: TRBV9; j_gene: TRBJ2-5
CDR3nt: TGTGCCACCAAGAATCTAGCGGGAGAGTCGTTCTTC; CDR3aa: CATKNLAGESFF; len: 12; d_gene: TRBD2; abundance: NA; v_gene: TRBV24-1; j_gene: TRBJ2-1
CDR3nt: TGTGCCATCAGTGGTGGTGGAACAGGGATCTCTGAAGCTTTCTTT; CDR3aa: CAISGGGTGISEAFF; len: 15; d_gene: NA; abundance: NA; v_gene: TRBV10-3; j_gene: TRBJ1-1
CDR3nt: TGTGCTAGCAGCTTCGATGCGGGAGTAGGGAATGAGCAGTTCTTC; CDR3aa: CASSFDAGVGNEQFF; len: 15; d_gene: TRBD2; abundance: NA; v_gene: TRBV7-7; j_gene: TRBJ2-1
CDR3nt: TGTGCCAGCAGCCCTCAACACAATGAGCAGTTCTTC; CDR3aa: CASSPQHNEQFF; len: 12; d_gene: NA; abundance: many; v_gene: TRBV7-9; j_gene: TRBJ2-1
CDR3nt: TGTGCCAGCAGTAGAGACATTAGCTATGGCTACACCTTC; CDR3aa: CASSRDISYGYTF; len: 13; d_gene: NA; abundance: NA; v_gene: TRBV12-3/TRBV12-4; j_gene: TRBJ1-2
CDR3nt: TGCAGCGTTGAAGATCCTGGGGGGATGGAGACCCAGTACTTC; CDR3aa: CSVEDPGGMETQYF; len: 14; d_gene: NA; abundance: NA; v_gene: TRBV29-1; j_gene: TRBJ2-5
CDR3nt: TGCAGCGTTGTGAGGGACAGCTACAATGAGCAGTTCTTC; CDR3aa: CSVVRDSYNEQFF; len: 13; d_gene: TRBD1; abundance: many; v_gene: TRBV29-1; j_gene: TRBJ2-1
CDR3nt: TGCAGCGGGTTAATCATGGACGAGCAGTACTTC; CDR3aa: CSGLIMDEQYF; len: 11; d_gene: NA; abundance: few; v_gene: TRBV29-1; j_gene: TRBJ2-7
CDR3nt: TGTGCCAGCAGGGGACGGACAGGCACCAATGAAGCTTTCTTT; CDR3aa: CASRGRTGTNEAFF; len: 14; d_gene: TRBD1; abundance: few; v_gene: TRBV28; j_gene: TRBJ1-1
CDR3nt: TGTGCCAGCAGCCAAGACAGGTTCTACAATGAGCAGTTCTTC; CDR3aa: CASSQDRFYNEQFF; len: 14; d_gene: NA; abundance: NA; v_gene: TRBV9; j_gene: TRBJ2-1
CDR3nt: TGTGCCAGCAGCCCACTGACGGGGACAGGGCATGAGCAGTTCTTC; CDR3aa: CASSPLTGTGHEQFF; len: 15; d_gene: TRBD1; abundance: NA; v_gene: TRBV11-2; j_gene: TRBJ2-1
CDR3nt: TGTGCCATCAGTGAGTCCCTAGCGGGAGGGAGCTCCTACAATGAGCAGTTCTTC; CDR3aa: CAISESLAGGSSYNEQFF; len: 18; d_gene: TRBD2; abundance: NA; v_gene: TRBV10-3; j_gene: TRBJ2-1
CDR3nt: TGTGCCAGCAGCGTCTCAAACAAAGCGACCCACAACACCGGGGAGCTGTTTTTT; CDR3aa: CASSVSNKATHNTGELFF; len: 18; d_gene: NA; abundance: NA; v_gene: TRBV11-1; j_gene: TRBJ2-2
CDR3nt: TGCGCCAGCAGCACCCGGACAGAGGACTGGGATTCACCCCTCCACTTT; CDR3aa: CASSTRTEDWDSPLHF; len: 16; d_gene: NA; abundance: NA; v_gene: TRBV4-1; j_gene: TRBJ1-6
CDR3nt: TGCGCCAGCAGCTTGGCGGCAACAAGAGGCTACGAGCAGTACTTC; CDR3aa: CASSLAATRGYEQYF; len: 15; d_gene: NA; abundance: few; v_gene: TRBV5-1; j_gene: TRBJ2-7
CDR3nt: TGTGCCAGCAGCCCTCGACAGGGAAGGGAGGAGACCCAGTACTTC; CDR3aa: CASSPRQGREETQYF; len: 15; d_gene: TRBD1; abundance: NA; v_gene: TRBV7-6; j_gene: TRBJ2-5
CDR3nt: TGCGCCAGCAGCCCGACTAGCAATCATTTCAATGAGCAGTTCTTC; CDR3aa: CASSPTSNHFNEQFF; len: 15; d_gene: TRBD2; abundance: many; v_gene: TRBV5-1; j_gene: TRBJ2-1
CDR3nt: TGCAGTGCTAGGGCGGAACCCACCGGGGAGCTGTTTTTT; CDR3aa: CSARAEPTGELFF; len: 13; d_gene: NA; abundance: many; v_gene: TRBV20-1; j_gene: TRBJ2-2
CDR3nt: TGTGCCAGCTCAAAAAGCCCAACAGGGGGAGAGACCCAGTACTTC; CDR3aa: CASSKSPTGGETQYF; len: 15; d_gene: TRBD1; abundance: many; v_gene: TRBV27; j_gene: TRBJ2-5
CDR3nt: TGTGCCAGCAGCTTAGTTAGCGGGAGGGCCCGGGAGCAGTTCTTC; CDR3aa: CASSLVSGRAREQFF; len: 15; d_gene: TRBD2; abundance: few; v_gene: TRBV7-6; j_gene: TRBJ2-1
CDR3nt: TGTGCCATCAGTGATAAGTTTAAGGGACTGACAGATACGCAGTATTTT; CDR3aa: CAISDKFKGLTDTQYF; len: 16; d_gene: NA; abundance: NA; v_gene: TRBV10-3; j_gene: TRBJ2-3
CDR3nt: TGCGCCAGCAGCCCGATCGGGACCGGCAACAATGAGCAGTTCTTC; CDR3aa: CASSPIGTGNNEQFF; len: 15; d_gene: NA; abundance: few; v_gene: TRBV5-1; j_gene: TRBJ2-1